The 26 T cell receptor beta chains below all came from one sample that was sequenced in a study of beta chain features in type 1 diabetes. Expressed TCRB transcripts got sequenced, as all isolated RNA was reverse transcribed. The method was immunoSEQ multiplex PCR; TCRdb's version includes in-frame clones alone and lacks a portion of them. The profile shows 810,000 or so clones, roughly a sixth of them singletons. The material sequenced was naive CD4+ T cells from blood. The receptors here all came from a woman aged 18-35 years in good health.

This sequence joins TRBV9 and TRBJ2-1; no definite D call. This CDR3 contains 13 residues. Germline V gives CDR1 SGDLS, CDR2 YYNGEE. V shed 7 bases and J shed 7 bases, with 15 bases lying between them. CDR3 protein: CASSQILGNEQFF. The CDR3 coding sequence is TGTGCCAGCTCACAGATTCTGGGGAATGAGCAGTTCTTC.

This clone was counted between two and nine times. V gene TRBV19 combines with J gene TRBJ2-1; 8 nucleotides agree with TRBD1. The length of the CDR3 is 13 residues. With 4 bases clipped from V and 9 bases from J, the junction kept 5 bases outside the gene matches. CDR1 and CDR2 from the germline V gene are LNHDA and SQIVND (reference sequence). The CDR3 region has the DNA TGTGCCAGTAGTACGACAGGGGTTGGTGAGCAGTTCTTC. Translation gives CASSTTGVGEQFF.

The chain joins TRBV27 to TRBJ1-6, with 9 nucleotides matching TRBD1. With V trimmed by 0 bases and J by 9 bases, 3 bases remained unmatched. Germline loops: CDR1 MNHEY, CDR2 SMNVEV (reference sequence). This CDR3 comprises 15 residues. Written as DNA, the CDR3 is TGTGCCAGCAGTTTATCGGGACAGGGATCTTCACCCCTCCACTTT. Residues: CASSLSGQGSSPLHF.

This clone was observed a handful of times. The rearrangement links TRBV6-5 to TRBJ1-3, with D perhaps TRBD1 (5 bases). The CDR3 has 14 residues. CDR1 and CDR2 from the germline V gene are MNHEY and SVGAGI. The germline V and J ends were trimmed by 6 bases and 6 bases, with 15 bases remaining between them. This chain's CDR3 is CASRPGTLSNTIYF. CDR3 bases: TGTGCCAGCAGGCCCGGGACTCTATCAAACACCATATATTTT.

About this clone itself: Distinct nucleotide sequences in the sample also encode this CDR3. This chain joins TRBV4-3 and TRBJ2-5; TRBD2 matches at 8 bases. The length of the CDR3 is 15 residues. Trimming at V came to 1 base and at J to 5 bases, leaving 6 bases not matched to a gene. CDR1 LGHNA and CDR2 YSLEER come from the germline V gene. The CDR3 protein is CASSQGRGGRETQYF. CDR3 nucleotides: TGCGCCAGCAGCCAAGGGCGCGGGGGGAGGGAGACCCAGTACTTC.

This clone has just a few counts. V and J are TRBV28 and TRBJ2-1, with TRBD1 identical over 7 bases. This CDR3 has 14 residues. Germline V CDR1 and CDR2: MDHEN, SYDVKM. Losses at the gene ends were 3 bases for V and 3 bases for J; bases not matched to a gene: 2. The CDR3 region is CASSLGTDYNEQFF. In DNA, the CDR3 is TGTGCCAGCAGTTTGGGGACAGACTACAATGAGCAGTTCTTC.

J is TRBJ1-2 and V is TRBV20-1; D remains ambiguous. V was shortened by 1 base and J by 5 bases, with 5 bases between the two germline ends. Germline V gene sequence: CDR1 DFQATT, CDR2 SNEGSKA (reference sequence). This CDR3 has 11 residues. The CDR3 DNA is TGCAGTGCTAGAGTCGCATATGGCTACACCTTC. It is translated as CSARVAYGYTF.

This clone was seen a handful of times. The gene calls are TRBV6-6 and TRBJ2-3; D is ambiguous. The CDR3 extends over 14 amino acids. V was cut by 0 bases and J by 6 bases, with 10 bases left in between. Looked up from germline, CDR1 is MNHNY and CDR2 is SVGAGI (reference sequence). The CDR3 reads CASSYSKTSDTQYF. DNA for the CDR3: TGTGCCAGCAGTTACTCGAAAACCAGTGATACGCAGTATTTT.

This rearrangement joins TRBV5-4 to TRBJ2-3, with D perhaps matching TRBD1 or TRBD2 (5 bases each). CDR1 and CDR2 (germline): SGHNT, YYREEE (reference sequence). The CDR3 has 16 residues. V was shortened by 4 bases and J by 1 base, with 16 bases between the two germline ends. In DNA, the CDR3 is TGTGCCAGCAGCCCCCCGGGGCCCTACGGCACAGATACGCAGTATTTT. Translating gives CASSPPGPYGTDTQYF.

The chain is built from TRBV4-2 and TRBJ2-2, with D uncertain. This CDR3 is 13 amino acids long. With 0 bases removed from V and 6 bases from J, the gap between germline ends came to 5 bases. The germline V gene has CDR1 LGHNA and CDR2 YNFKEQ. The CDR3 region is CASSQDRPGELFF. The DNA of the CDR3 is TGTGCCAGCAGCCAAGATAGGCCCGGGGAGCTGTTTTTT.

The rearrangement joins TRBV28 to TRBJ1-2; D not resolved. This CDR3 region has 15 residues. Deletions cut 1 base from V and 0 bases from J, with 9 bases between. Germline V gene data show CDR1 as MDHEN and CDR2 as SYDVKM. CDR3 amino acids: CASSLYRAANYGYTF. The CDR3 nucleotides read TGTGCCAGCAGTTTATACAGAGCTGCTAACTATGGCTACACCTTC.

This clone was counted between two and nine times. V usage is TRBV5-1 and J usage is TRBJ2-7; 7 bases are a match to TRBD1. There are 15 residues in the CDR3. With V trimmed by 0 bases and J by 0 bases, 3 bases remained unmatched. Looked up from germline, CDR1 is SGHRS and CDR2 is YFSETQ. As DNA, the CDR3 is TGCGCCAGCAGCTTGGTAGGGGGCGTCTCCTACGAGCAGTACTTC. It encodes CASSLVGGVSYEQYF.

There are a few counts of this clone. The J gene is TRBJ2-4, the V gene TRBV27; D is perhaps TRBD1 (5 bases). Germline-derived CDR1 and CDR2 are MNHEY and SMNVEV (reference sequence). The length of the CDR3 is 14 residues. Trimming stripped 4 bases from V and 1 base from J, with 8 bases between. DNA of the CDR3: TGTGCCAGCAGTTCTCGACAGGCCAAAAACATTCAGTACTTC. Translation: CASSSRQAKNIQYF.

This CDR3 is CASSQGPIHSYNEQFF. CDR3 in DNA: TGCGCCAGCAGCCAAGGCCCCATACACTCCTACAATGAGCAGTTCTTC. V is TRBV4-1 and J is TRBJ2-1; D is uncertain. Trimming stripped 1 base from V and 0 bases from J, with 10 bases between. CDR1 is MGHRA, CDR2 YSYEKL, per germline. This CDR3 is built from 16 residues.

The chain recombines TRBV7-9 with TRBJ2-2, with 9 nucleotides matching TRBD2. The CDR3 contains 17 residues. The V segment lost 3 bases and the J segment 2 bases; nucleotides outside the gene matches: 7. Germline values: CDR1 SEHNR, CDR2 FQNEAQ (reference sequence). The CDR3 DNA sequence: TGTGCCAGCAGCTTCGAGCGGGAGGCGGTTAACACCGGGGAGCTGTTTTTT. Its protein product is CASSFEREAVNTGELFF.

The chain uses TRBV10-3 and TRBJ2-1; 7 nucleotides match TRBD2. Germline CDR1 is ENHRY and CDR2 is SYGVKD. The CDR3 totals 16 residues. V lost 5 bases and J lost 8; bases outside the gene matches: 15. The CDR3 region is CAISPSSGANRDEQFF. The CDR3 nucleotides read TGTGCCATCAGTCCTTCAAGCGGGGCAAATCGGGATGAGCAGTTCTTC.

This clone has only a few counts. The J gene is TRBJ2-1, the V gene TRBV18, with 11 bases lining up with TRBD2. V lost 5 bases to trimming and J lost 2 bases; unmatched junction nucleotides: 2. CDR3 length: 15 residues. The germline gives CDR1 KGHSH, CDR2 LQKENI. The CDR3 sequence: CASSSGLAAYNEQFF. In DNA form, the CDR3 reads TGTGCCAGCTCATCGGGACTAGCGGCCTACAATGAGCAGTTCTTC.

The V call is TRBV5-4, the J call TRBJ1-1; 7 bases align to TRBD1. Germline V CDR1 and CDR2: SGHNT, YYREEE (reference sequence). The CDR3 length is 14 residues. Germline trimming cut 5 bases from V and 7 bases from J; bases unmatched to any gene: 11. The CDR3 coding sequence is TGTGCCAGCAGGGAAGGACAGGCCACAGATGAAGCTTTCTTT. Amino acid sequence: CASREGQATDEAFF.

This clone has just a few counts. This chain joins TRBV18 and TRBJ2-5; D gene unclear. This CDR3 contains 14 residues. Germline V CDR1 and CDR2: KGHSH, LQKENI. Trimming took 0 bases from V and 3 from J, leaving 8 bases between them. The CDR3 DNA reads as TGTGCCAGCTCACCACCCGCGACAAAAGAGACCCAGTACTTC. This encodes CASSPPATKETQYF.

This clone was counted only a few times. This chain connects TRBV5-1 to TRBJ2-1; TRBD2 is a possible D gene (7 bases). Germline CDR1 SGHRS, CDR2 YFSETQ. Between the trimmed V and J ends, which lost 0 bases and 1 base, there was a span of 17 bases. The CDR3 is 18 residues long. CDR3 DNA sequence: TGCGCCAGCAGCTTGGCAGCTGACAGGCGGGGGTCCTACAATGAGCAGTTCTTC. Residues: CASSLAADRRGSYNEQFF. Combining the CDR3 with reference TRBV5-1 and TRBJ2-1 gives the whole variable domain KAGVTQTPRYLIKTRGQQVTLSCSPISGHRSVSWYQQTPGQGLQFLFEYFSETQRNKGNFPGRFSGRQFSNSRSEMNVSTLELGDSALYLCASSLAADRRGSYNEQFFGPGTRLTVL.

This rearrangement joins TRBV18 to TRBJ2-2; a weak D match, TRBD1 (6 bases). Trimming removed 1 base at V and 3 bases at J, with 12 bases between. Germline CDR1 is KGHSH and CDR2 is LQKENI. The CDR3 runs to 16 residues. The CDR3 DNA is TGTGCCAGCTCACCACTTGAAGGGGGTGACACCGGGGAGCTGTTTTTT. Its translation: CASSPLEGGDTGELFF.

The chain employs TRBV11-2 and TRBJ2-1; D tentatively reads TRBD1 or TRBD2 (5 bases each). The ends were cut back, 5 bases at V and 9 bases at J, with 14 bases in the middle. CDR1 SGHAT and CDR2 FQNNGV come from the germline V gene. This CDR3 is 13 amino acids long. The CDR3 DNA reads TGTGCCAGCAGCCCAGTTGGGGGAATTGAGCAGTTCTTC. Protein product: CASSPVGGIEQFF.

The V call is TRBV5-1, the J call TRBJ2-1; maybe TRBD2 (6 bases). V dropped 5 bases and J dropped 3 bases, with 12 bases sitting between them. Looked up from germline, CDR1 is SGHRS and CDR2 is YFSETQ. The CDR3 loop spans 14 amino acids. The CDR3 reads CASSMDYSYNEQFF. The CDR3 DNA reads as TGCGCCAGCAGTATGGACTACAGCTACAATGAGCAGTTCTTC.

The rearrangement uses TRBV4-1 and TRBJ2-1, with 9 bases that match TRBD2. V trimming: 1 base; J trimming: 4 bases; junction bases outside the gene matches: 5. This CDR3 spans 16 amino acids. Germline values: CDR1 MGHRA, CDR2 YSYEKL. CDR3 nucleotides: TGCGCCAGCAGCCAAGGCGTTAGCGGGAGTTACAATGAGCAGTTCTTC. Translation: CASSQGVSGSYNEQFF.

The chain uses TRBV5-8 and TRBJ2-3; D is ambiguous. Per germline, CDR1 SGHTS and CDR2 YDEGEE. The CDR3 is made up of 12 amino acids. Trimming left V 3 bases short and J 4 bases short, with 6 bases between. In DNA, the CDR3 is TGTGCCAGCAGCTGGGCCTCAGATACGCAGTATTTT. Residues: CASSWASDTQYF.

This clone was found a few times. The CDR3 nucleotides are TGTGCCAGCAGAGGGATACTAGCCAAAAACATTCAGTACTTC. This sequence encodes CASRGILAKNIQYF. The chain uses TRBV2 and TRBJ2-4; no clear D. Germline CDR1 is SNHLY and CDR2 is FYNNEI. V gave up 6 bases and J gave up 0 bases, with 9 bases separating them. This CDR3 has 14 amino acids. Full variable domain (remainder filled in from reference TRBV2 and TRBJ2-4): EPEVTQTPSHQVTQMGQEVILRCVPISNHLYFYWYRQILGQKVEFLVSFYNNEISEKSEIFDDQFSVERPDGSNFTLKIRSTKLEDSAMYFCASRGILAKNIQYFGAGTRLSVL.